This TCR beta chain was sequenced for a study of immune evolution from preneoplasia to lung adenocarcinoma. Germline CDR1 and CDR2: MNHEY and SMNVEV (reference sequence). V was pared by 6 bases and J by 7 bases, with 18 bases between. The CDR3 covers 15 residues. Libraries were prepared by immunoSEQ multiplex PCR; TCRdb keeps only in-frame clonotypes and omits some of them. The sample lists fewer than 7,500 clones, about 70% occurring once. This clone has only a few counts. Its cognate antigen is unknown. The study, taken as a whole, reports: Later-stage lesions seemingly showed higher T cell density and diversity than normal lung.

Resections took place in Japan or China from the mid-2010s to the late 2010s. Sample: FFPE adjacent normal lung tissue. The chain is built from TRBV27 and TRBJ1-4; a weak D match, TRBD1 (5 bases). The receptor was isolated from an older donor with lung adenocarcinoma. Here the CDR3 reads CASSRIPGWGEKLFF. In nucleotides, the CDR3 is TGTGCCAGCAGCCGAATCCCAGGGTGGGGTGAAAAACTGTTTTTT.